This T cell receptor beta chain originates from a study of cytomegalovirus exposure and HLA in healthy donors. Points from the study as a whole: The study put some 160 TCR beta chains on its list as cytomegalovirus-associated. According to reports, the classifier identified cytomegalovirus status with high specificity and sensitivity. The CMV antigen specificity of a few CMV-associated chains was confirmed through in vitro analysis. Rarity held for most TCR sequences, but there were some public TCRs that occurred in many donors.

Points on this clone: What it binds is unknown. This same CDR3 is encoded by further DNA sequences in the sample.

Only in-frame clones appear in the TCRdb table, and some are missing; sequencing was by immunoSEQ multiplex PCR. Found here are roughly 45,000 clones, about 94% of them singletons; the top ten hold around 8%. Trimming left V 5 bases short and J 10 bases short, with 12 bases between. Germline CDR1 and CDR2: MNHEY and SMNVEV (reference sequence). The CDR3 is made up of 12 amino acids. The sequenced sample consisted of PBMCs. The sequence came from a woman under 30 in good health and CMV-seropositive. The chain is built from TRBV27 and TRBJ2-1; a weak D match, TRBD2 (5 bases). The CDR3 is CASSLRGLEQFF. The DNA for the CDR3 is TGTGCCAGCAGTCTCCGCGGACTGGAGCAGTTCTTC.